The sequence of this T cell receptor (beta chain) was determined in a study of molecular identifiers for immune sequencing clone quantification. Naive CD8 T cells were FACS-sorted by CD8+CD4-CCR7+CD45RA+ markers. About this clonotype itself: Germline is not matched at one junction end, which may reflect a read error.

TCRdb redid the calling of the PCR reads with MiXCR, one entry per CDR3 protein. Of 80,000 to 130,000 distinct CDR3 sequences listed, 36% are singletons. There are 16 residues in the CDR3. CDR1 is MDHEN, CDR2 SYDVKM, per germline. The clonotype comes from a human donor in good health. Some libraries in this study had Jurkat cell RNA spiked in. This rearrangement joins TRBV28 to TRBJ2-7, with D perhaps TRBD1 (6 bases). The sample comprised naive CD8+ T cells from blood, with Jurkat cell RNA spiked in. Subset reported: FACS-sorted CD8+CD4-CCR7+CD45RA+ naive T cells. The CDR3 reads CASNPVVGGAFYELYF. The CDR3 nucleotides read TGTGCCAGCAATCCCGTAGTAGGGGGAGCGTTTTACGAGCTGTACTTC. The entire variable domain, with the rest obtained from reference TRBV28 and TRBJ2-7, is as follows: DVKVTQSSRYLVKRTGEKVFLECVQDMDHENMFWYRQDPGLGLRLIYFSYDVKMKEKGDIPEGYSVSREKKERFSLILESASTNQTSMYLCASNPVVGGAFYELYFGPGTRLTVT.